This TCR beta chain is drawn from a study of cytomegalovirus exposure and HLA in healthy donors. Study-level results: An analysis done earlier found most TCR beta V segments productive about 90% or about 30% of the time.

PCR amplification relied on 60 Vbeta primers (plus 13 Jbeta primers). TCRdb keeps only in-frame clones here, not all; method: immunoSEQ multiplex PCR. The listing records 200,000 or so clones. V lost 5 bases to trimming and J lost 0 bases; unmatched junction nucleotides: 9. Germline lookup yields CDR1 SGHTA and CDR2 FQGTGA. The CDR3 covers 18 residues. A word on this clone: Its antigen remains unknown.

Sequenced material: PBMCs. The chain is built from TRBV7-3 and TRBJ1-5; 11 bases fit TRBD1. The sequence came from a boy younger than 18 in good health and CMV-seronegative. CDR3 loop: CASSATGQGGSSNQPQHF. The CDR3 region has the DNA TGTGCCAGCAGCGCAACGGGACAGGGGGGAAGTAGCAATCAGCCCCAGCATTTT.